This T cell receptor (beta chain) was observed in a study of T cell changes during pregnancy in multiple sclerosis. Trimming pared 6 bases from V and 5 bases from J, leaving 21 bases between. The CDR3 is made up of 16 amino acids. The germline V gene encodes CDR1 MDHEN and CDR2 SYDVKM. TCRdb's table, derived via immunoSEQ multiplex PCR, lists solely in-frame clones and lacks some. The data hold 55,000 to 70,000 clones, with approximately 90% observed a single time. The sequencing used peripheral blood, collected after pregnancy. The receptor was isolated from a female donor with multiple sclerosis, enrolled in a pregnancy study. The chain links TRBV28 to TRBJ2-3; weak D call: TRBD2 (7 bases). Here the CDR3 reads CASREGGGLLVDTQYF. The CDR3 coding sequence is TGTGCCAGCAGGGAGGGGGGGGGCCTTTTGGTAGATACGCAGTATTTT.